One and the same sample provided the 20 T cell receptor beta chains below, sequenced in a study of T cell responses to AZD1222 COVID-19 vaccine. Produced via immunoSEQ multiplex PCR; TCRdb's table is partial and in-frame only. The table includes approximately 100,000 clones, approximately 90% detected once. The sequencing here drew on peripheral blood, taken on day 0 of AZD1222 vaccination. The origin of the receptors is an adult in good health.

The rearrangement uses TRBV28 and TRBJ1-2, with D unresolved. In germline, CDR1 is MDHEN, CDR2 SYDVKM. The V end lost 4 bases, the J end lost 2 bases, and 8 bases lay between the germline ends. This CDR3 is 13 amino acids long. The CDR3: CASSSYINYGYTF. CDR3 in DNA: TGTGCCAGCAGTTCTTACATCAACTATGGCTACACCTTC.

The chain is built from TRBV7-9 and TRBJ1-2; 8 bases are a match to TRBD1. CDR3 length: 14 residues. V lost 1 base to trimming and J lost 4 bases; unmatched junction nucleotides: 2. Germline V CDR1 and CDR2: SEHNR, FQNEAQ (reference sequence). Here the CDR3 reads CASSLETGGYGYTF. CDR3 DNA sequence: TGTGCCAGCAGCTTAGAAACAGGGGGCTATGGCTACACCTTC.

This clone was seen once. The gene calls are TRBV7-2 and TRBJ1-1; tentatively, D is TRBD1 (5 bases). The V gene's germline CDR1 is SGHTA and CDR2 FQGNSA. The CDR3 has 13 residues. V was clipped by 4 bases and J by 4 bases, with 10 bases between them. The CDR3 DNA follows: TGTGCCAGCAGCTGGGACGGGACCACTGAAGCTTTCTTT. Translating gives CASSWDGTTEAFF.

The V and J genes are TRBV7-8 and TRBJ2-4, with a possible D match to TRBD1 (5 bases). Trimming removed 1 base at V and 7 bases at J, with 11 bases between. The V gene's germline CDR1 is SGHVS and CDR2 FQNEAQ. CDR3 size: 14 residues. The CDR3 loop reads CASSLGGTENIQYF. The CDR3, as DNA: TGTGCCAGCAGCTTAGGGGGCACCGAGAACATTCAGTACTTC.

The genes are TRBV5-4 and TRBJ2-3, with TRBD1 identical over 7 bases. The V segment lost 3 bases and the J segment 4 bases; nucleotides outside the gene matches: 5. This CDR3 has 14 amino acids. The germline V gene encodes CDR1 SGHNT and CDR2 YYREEE (reference sequence). The CDR3 region is CASSSTGVADTQYF. Here the CDR3 DNA reads TGTGCCAGCAGCTCCACAGGGGTTGCAGATACGCAGTATTTT.

The chain has TRBV19 and TRBJ1-4; 12 nucleotides align to TRBD1. Trimming cost V 7 bases and J 8 bases; bases outside gene matches: 8. CDR3 length equals 15 residues. Germline assignment: CDR1 LNHDA and CDR2 SQIVND (reference sequence). The CDR3 loop reads CASIHRDRGQEKLFF. DNA of the CDR3: TGTGCCAGTATCCACCGGGACAGGGGGCAAGAAAAACTGTTTTTT.

CDR3 bases: TGTGCCAGCAGTCCTTACGGAGGGTCCCAGCATTTT. It specifies CASSPYGGSQHF. The J gene is TRBJ1-5, the V gene TRBV28; D not certain. The V gene lost 5 bases and the J gene lost 11 bases, with 13 bases spanning the gap. The CDR3 covers 12 residues. Germline values: CDR1 MDHEN, CDR2 SYDVKM.

The chain's CDR3 is CASSLASGSASEQYF. CDR3 sequence (DNA): TGTGCCAGCAGCTTGGCTAGCGGGAGTGCGTCCGAGCAGTACTTC. The chain has TRBV5-4 and TRBJ2-7; 10 positions match TRBD2. This CDR3 contains 15 residues. Germline lookup yields CDR1 SGHNT and CDR2 YYREEE (reference sequence). After removal of 0 bases from V and 6 bases from J, the junction contained 6 bases not matched to a gene. Complete variable domain (other parts from reference TRBV5-4 and TRBJ2-7): ETGVTQSPTHLIKTRGQQVTLRCSSQSGHNTVSWYQQALGQGPQFIFQYYREEENGRGNFPPRFSGLQFPNYSSELNVNALELDDSALYLCASSLASGSASEQYFGPGTRLTVT.

This clone was observed a single time. The chain uses TRBV7-2 and TRBJ1-2; 12 nucleotides match TRBD1. Losses at the gene ends were 1 base for V and 9 bases for J; bases not matched to a gene: 12. The CDR3 sequence is 17 residues long. Germline CDR1 and CDR2: SGHTA and FQGNSA. The CDR3 spells CASSLGGAGQGAISYTF. The CDR3 DNA is TGTGCCAGCAGCTTAGGGGGTGCGGGACAGGGGGCTATTAGCTACACCTTC.

This clone was picked up one time. The chain uses TRBV28 and TRBJ2-1, with 9 bases matching TRBD1. The CDR3 is made up of 16 amino acids. V lost 4 bases, J lost 9 bases, and 13 bases stayed unmatched. Looked up from germline, CDR1 is MDHEN and CDR2 is SYDVKM. CDR3 DNA sequence: TGTGCCAGCAGTTCTTACAGGGGGCGCGGCTGGAGTGAGCAGTTCTTC. Its protein product is CASSSYRGRGWSEQFF.

The CDR3: CASSSLRQGIQETQYF. CDR3 in DNA: TGTGCCAGCAGCTCATTGAGACAGGGGATCCAAGAGACCCAGTACTTC. This sequence joins TRBV11-2 and TRBJ2-5; 8 bases line up with TRBD1. V dropped 4 bases and J dropped 1; count of bases not matched to a gene: 8. This CDR3 is built from 16 residues. Germline V gene sequence: CDR1 SGHAT, CDR2 FQNNGV.

The rearrangement links TRBV10-3 to TRBJ1-1; tentative D call: TRBD1 (5 bases). The V end was cut by 2 bases, the J end by 3 bases, with 7 bases between. In germline, CDR1 is ENHRY, CDR2 SYGVKD. The CDR3 is made up of 13 amino acids. CDR3 sequence: CAISERRDTEAFF. CDR3 bases: TGTGCCATCAGTGAGCGCAGGGACACTGAAGCTTTCTTT.

The rearrangement links TRBV5-6 to TRBJ2-1; possible D gene TRBD1, 5 bases. Germline V CDR1 and CDR2: SGHDT, YYEEEE. V was pared by 7 bases and J by 4 bases, with 15 bases between. CDR3 length equals 14 residues. This CDR3 is CASGALVEYNEQFF. DNA for the CDR3: TGTGCCAGCGGGGCCCTAGTGGAGTACAATGAGCAGTTCTTC.

This clone showed up just once. J is TRBJ1-6 and V is TRBV3-1 (or the pseudogene TRBV3-2), with D hard to call. CDR3 length: 13 amino acids. CDR1 is LGHDT, CDR2 YNNKEL, per germline (reference sequence). V lost 0 bases to trimming and J lost 13 bases, with 10 bases between them. The CDR3 sequence: CASSQEEGGPLHF. CDR3 DNA: TGTGCCAGCAGCCAAGAGGAAGGAGGCCCCCTCCACTTT.

The count of this clone is one. The chain couples TRBV5-1 to TRBJ2-5; D is unresolved. The CDR3 loop spans 12 amino acids. V gave up 0 bases and J gave up 3 bases, with 3 bases separating them. Germline loops: CDR1 SGHRS, CDR2 YFSETQ. CDR3 DNA: TGCGCCAGCAGCTTGGGAAAAGAGACCCAGTACTTC. Translated, it gives CASSLGKETQYF.

A few counts support this clone. The chain couples TRBV30 to TRBJ1-2, with D unresolved. The germline V gene has CDR1 GTSNPN and CDR2 SVGIG (reference sequence). This CDR3 is built from 12 residues. Trimming stripped 5 bases from V and 4 bases from J, with 11 bases between. The chain's CDR3 is CAWEVQFYGYTF. In DNA, the CDR3 is TGTGCCTGGGAGGTACAGTTCTATGGCTACACCTTC.

This clone came up once. The rearrangement joins TRBV7-8 to TRBJ1-5; no reliable D call. CDR3 length: 12 residues. Germline CDR1 and CDR2: SGHVS and FQNEAQ. V was pared by 2 bases and J by 4 bases, with 3 bases between. The CDR3: CASSLWNQPQHF. CDR3 DNA: TGTGCCAGCAGCTTATGGAATCAGCCCCAGCATTTT.

The chain is built from TRBV2 and TRBJ2-1; 9 bases match TRBD2. Per germline, CDR1 SNHLY and CDR2 FYNNEI. V lost 6 bases, J lost 8 bases, and 17 bases stayed unmatched. The CDR3 consists of 17 residues. In DNA, the CDR3 is TGTGCCAGCAGAGAGAGACTAGCGGTCATTGTAGGCGATGAGCAGTTCTTC. Its translation is CASRERLAVIVGDEQFF.

This sequence joins TRBV28 and TRBJ1-2; 10 nucleotides line up with TRBD1. CDR1 MDHEN and CDR2 SYDVKM come from the germline V gene. The junction had 6 bases not matched to a gene; V was cut back by 6 bases and J by 8 bases. This CDR3 comprises 13 residues. This CDR3 reads CASSRQGARGYTF. The CDR3 DNA reads TGTGCCAGCAGCCGACAGGGGGCGAGGGGCTACACCTTC.

This chain joins TRBV19 and TRBJ1-5; D may be TRBD1 (5 bases). Looked up from germline, CDR1 is LNHDA and CDR2 is SQIVND (reference sequence). The length of the CDR3 is 15 residues. Deletions cut 3 bases from V and 3 bases from J, with 12 bases between. The CDR3 DNA follows: TGTGCCAGTAGTATTGTGGGACTCGACAATCAGCCCCAGCATTTT. Its translation is CASSIVGLDNQPQHF.